This T cell receptor beta chain was observed in a study of memory CD8 T cells in hepatitis C reinfection. The wider study: Chronic HCV followed reinfection in a couple of donors who cleared primary infection. Pre-reinfection sampling occurred 55 to 20 weeks ahead of detected reinfection.

Assay: immunoSEQ multiplex PCR; the TCRdb copy retains only in-frame clones and omits some. The sample shows over 50,000 clones, roughly 86% of them seen only once. Time point of the sample: pre-reinfection, 55 to 20 weeks before reinfection detection. TCR sequencing was done directly ex vivo on sorted cells, without expansion in vitro. Donors came from people who inject drugs enrolled in HEPCO, Canada. At all three reinfection time points, viable CD3+ CD8+ CD45RO- cells from two donors served as controls. V trimming: 4 bases; J trimming: 4 bases; junction bases outside the gene matches: 6. The CDR3 runs 18 residues. CDR1 and CDR2 from the germline V gene are MGHRA and YSYEKL.

The chain recombines TRBV4-1 with TRBJ2-2, with 16 bases fitting TRBD2. This TCR derives from a man younger than 35 with hepatitis C virus infection. The sequenced sample consisted of naive CD8+ T cells sorted from blood. For the CDR3, the DNA is TGCGCCAGCAGCCTCGGGACTAGCGGGGGGGCTTTCACCGGGGAGCTGTTTTTT. It is translated as CASSLGTSGGAFTGELFF.